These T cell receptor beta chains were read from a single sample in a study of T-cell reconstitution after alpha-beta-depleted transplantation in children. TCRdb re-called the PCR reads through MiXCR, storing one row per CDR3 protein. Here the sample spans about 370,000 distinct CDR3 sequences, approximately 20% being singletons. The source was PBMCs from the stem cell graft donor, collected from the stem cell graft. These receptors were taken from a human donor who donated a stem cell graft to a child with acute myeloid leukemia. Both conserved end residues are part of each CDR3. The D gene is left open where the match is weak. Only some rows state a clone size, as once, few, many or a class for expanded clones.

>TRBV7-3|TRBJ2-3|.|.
CASSFSTSIPDTQYF
TGTGCCAGCAGCTTCTCTACTAGCATCCCAGATACGCAGTATTTT
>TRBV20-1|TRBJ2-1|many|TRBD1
CSAIFGTGPIRSYNEQFF
TGCAGTGCTATCTTCGGGACAGGCCCCATCCGATCCTACAATGAGCAGTTCTTC
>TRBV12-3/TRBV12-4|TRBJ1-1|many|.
CASSSGTGAFF
TGTGCCAGCAGCTCCGGGACGGGAGCTTTCTTT
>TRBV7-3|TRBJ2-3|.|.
CASSIAGLSTDTQYF
TGTGCCAGCAGCATCGCCGGGCTAAGCACAGATACGCAGTATTTT
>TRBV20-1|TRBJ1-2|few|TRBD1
CSASRDREGYTF
TGCAGTGCTTCCCGAGACAGGGAGGGCTACACCTTC
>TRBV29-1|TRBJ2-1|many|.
CSVEGASGPYNEQFF
TGCAGCGTTGAGGGGGCTAGCGGACCCTACAATGAGCAGTTCTTC
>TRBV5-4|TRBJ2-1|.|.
CASSHSPDNEQFF
TGTGCCAGCAGCCATTCCCCAGACAATGAGCAGTTCTTC
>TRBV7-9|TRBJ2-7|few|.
CASSLGRDTTYEQYF
TGTGCCAGCAGCTTGGGCCGGGACACAACCTACGAGCAGTACTTC
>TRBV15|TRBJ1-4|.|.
CATKLQEINEKLFF
TGTGCCACCAAGCTACAGGAGATTAATGAAAAACTGTTTTTT
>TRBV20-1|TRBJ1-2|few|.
CSATTGRYGYTF
TGCAGTGCAACGACAGGACGATATGGCTACACCTTC
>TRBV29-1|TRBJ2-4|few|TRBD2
CSVEEPWGGAKNIQYF
TGCAGCGTTGAAGAACCTTGGGGGGGTGCCAAAAACATTCAGTACTTC
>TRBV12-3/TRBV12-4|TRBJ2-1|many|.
CASSANVNPSSYNEQFF
TGTGCCAGCAGTGCAAATGTCAACCCGAGCTCCTACAATGAGCAGTTCTTC
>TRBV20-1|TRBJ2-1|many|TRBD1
CSARGQGGGVYEQFF
TGCAGTGCTAGAGGACAGGGTGGTGGAGTATATGAGCAGTTCTTC
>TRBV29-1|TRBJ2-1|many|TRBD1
CSATGQGPYNEQFF
TGCAGCGCTACCGGACAGGGCCCCTACAATGAGCAGTTCTTC
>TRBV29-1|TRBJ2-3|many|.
CSVVAFGPDTQYF
TGCAGCGTTGTGGCGTTCGGCCCAGATACGCAGTATTTT
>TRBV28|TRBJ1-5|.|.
CASSPVRGNQPQHF
TGTGCCAGCAGTCCAGTCCGGGGGAATCAGCCCCAGCATTTT
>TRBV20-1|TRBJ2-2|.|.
CSARDRRGPGELFF
TGCAGTGCTAGAGATCGGAGGGGGCCCGGGGAGCTGTTTTTT
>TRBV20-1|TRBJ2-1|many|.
CSVAPENEQFF
TGCAGTGTCGCCCCCGAGAATGAGCAGTTCTTC
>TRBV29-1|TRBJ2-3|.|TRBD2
CSVHSGGSTDTQYF
TGCAGCGTCCATTCGGGAGGAAGCACAGATACGCAGTATTTT
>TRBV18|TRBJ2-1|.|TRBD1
CASSPPGVRGTNEQFF
TGTGCCAGCTCACCACCGGGAGTCAGGGGGACCAATGAGCAGTTCTTC
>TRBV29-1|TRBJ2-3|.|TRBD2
CSRGTSGRAGHTDTQYF
TGCAGCCGGGGGACTAGCGGGAGGGCGGGGCACACAGATACGCAGTATTTT
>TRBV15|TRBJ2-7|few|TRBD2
CATSSEVLAGVPGEQYF
TGTGCCACCAGCTCAGAGGTACTAGCGGGAGTACCTGGCGAGCAGTACTTC
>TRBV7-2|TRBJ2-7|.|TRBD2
CASSRTSAWYEQYF
TGTGCCAGCAGCCGGACTAGCGCTTGGTACGAGCAGTACTTC
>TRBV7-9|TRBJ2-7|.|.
CASSKSGSSYEQYF
TGTGCCAGCAGCAAAAGCGGTAGCTCCTACGAGCAGTACTTC
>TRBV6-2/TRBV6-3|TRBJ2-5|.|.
CASSYSGRAETQYF
TGTGCCAGCAGTTACTCTGGCAGGGCGGAGACCCAGTACTTC
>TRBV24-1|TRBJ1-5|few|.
CATTPRAGIRRNQPQHF
TGTGCCACCACCCCACGGGCGGGGATAAGGCGCAATCAGCCCCAGCATTTT
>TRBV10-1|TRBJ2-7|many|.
CASSVGQAFGEQYF
TGCGCCAGCAGTGTAGGTCAGGCATTTGGCGAGCAGTACTTC
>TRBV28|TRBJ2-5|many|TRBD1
CASGQGAETQYF
TGTGCCAGCGGACAGGGGGCAGAGACCCAGTACTTC
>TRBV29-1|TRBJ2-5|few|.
CSQRKRAETQYF
TGCAGCCAAAGGAAACGGGCGGAGACCCAGTACTTC
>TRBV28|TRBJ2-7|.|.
CASSLGGDIYEQYF
TGTGCCAGCAGTTTGGGGGGGGACATCTACGAGCAGTACTTC
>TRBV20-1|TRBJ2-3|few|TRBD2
CSARVLVAGDLDTQYF
TGCAGTGCTAGAGTTTTGGTAGCGGGAGATTTAGATACGCAGTATTTT